The 21 T cell receptor beta chains below were found in one sample sequenced in a study of OX40 agonist ivuxolimab in advanced cancers. Only in-frame clones appear in the TCRdb table, and some are missing; sequencing was by immunoSEQ multiplex PCR. This table has tens of thousands of clones, around 80% appearing once. This material consisted of CD4+ or CD8+ T cells sorted from blood, taken in a trial of the OX40 agonist ivuxolimab. These receptors all stem from an adult with an advanced solid tumor such as melanoma, head and neck, liver or kidney cancer.

V and J are TRBV19 and TRBJ2-7; D is unresolved. Germline CDR1 reads LNHDA; CDR2 reads SQIVND (reference sequence). The CDR3 has 13 amino acids. The ends were cut back, 8 bases at V and 5 bases at J, with 16 bases in the middle. Written as DNA, the CDR3 is TGTGCCAGTGGTTCTACATTTGGGGACGAGCAGTACTTC. Its protein is CASGSTFGDEQYF.

V gene TRBV25-1 combines with J gene TRBJ1-2; 7 positions agree with TRBD1. The CDR3 runs 13 residues. V lost 6 bases to trimming and J lost 6 bases; unmatched junction nucleotides: 7. Looked up from germline, CDR1 is MGHDK and CDR2 is SYGVNS. CDR3 bases: TGTGCCAGCAGAAACACTGGGACAGATGGCTACACCTTC. It yields the protein CASRNTGTDGYTF.

CDR3 residues: CAWSVLETGHYEQYF. DNA of the CDR3: TGTGCCTGGAGTGTACTGGAGACAGGGCACTACGAGCAGTACTTC. The chain has TRBV30 and TRBJ2-7, with 7 bases fitting TRBD1. V lost 0 bases and J lost 3; bases outside the gene matches: 8. Per the germline V gene, CDR1 is GTSNPN and CDR2 is SVGIG (reference sequence). This CDR3 comprises 15 residues.

V usage is TRBV5-4 and J usage is TRBJ1-1, with D hard to call. The V gene's germline CDR1 is SGHNT and CDR2 YYREEE (reference sequence). This CDR3 contains 14 residues. Trimming removed 4 bases from V and 4 bases from J, with 14 bases in between. The CDR3 is CASSLATQATEAFF. In DNA, the CDR3 is TGTGCCAGCAGCCTGGCCACCCAGGCCACTGAAGCTTTCTTT.

CDR3 DNA sequence: TGTGCCAGCAGGTATTTTGACCGGGACACTGAAGCTTTCTTT. Translated, it gives CASRYFDRDTEAFF. V gene TRBV7-3 combines with J gene TRBJ1-1; D is unresolved. There are 14 residues in the CDR3. Between the trimmed V and J ends, which lost 6 bases and 3 bases, there was a span of 14 bases. Germline CDR1 is SGHTA and CDR2 is FQGTGA.

This clone appeared once. The gene calls are TRBV9 and TRBJ1-2; 9 nucleotides match TRBD1. Germline CDR1 and CDR2: SGDLS and YYNGEE. The CDR3 consists of 15 residues. V shed 0 bases and J 7 bases; nucleotides not matched to a gene: 7. The CDR3 is CASSVEGGQGLGYTF. Here the CDR3 DNA reads TGTGCCAGCAGCGTAGAAGGGGGACAGGGACTTGGCTACACCTTC.

This clone is labeled medium-sized (0.01 to 0.1%). The V gene is TRBV5-5, the J gene TRBJ1-1, with 10 bases that match TRBD1. The CDR3 totals 13 residues. CDR1 is SGHKS and CDR2 is YYEKEE in the germline V gene (reference sequence). V gave up 4 bases and J gave up 8 bases; unmatched junction bases: 5. DNA for the CDR3: TGTGCCAGCAGCCTTTGGACAGGGGGAGAAGCTTTCTTT. This codes for CASSLWTGGEAFF.

This chain connects TRBV9 to TRBJ2-1, with D possibly TRBD2 on 7 matching bases. V shed 4 bases and J shed 6 bases, with 17 bases lying between them. Germline V lookup: CDR1 SGDLS, CDR2 YYNGEE. The CDR3 totals 15 residues. The CDR3 region is CASSLEQGGGNEQFF. In DNA form, the CDR3 reads TGTGCCAGCAGCCTAGAACAGGGAGGGGGCAATGAGCAGTTCTTC.

This rearrangement joins TRBV7-9 to TRBJ2-7; 13 nucleotides line up with TRBD2. Per germline, CDR1 SEHNR and CDR2 FQNEAQ (reference sequence). The CDR3 extends over 13 amino acids. V was clipped by 7 bases and J by 7 bases; unmatched bases: 4. The CDR3 sequence: CASTLGLAGEQYF. The CDR3 coding sequence is TGTGCCAGCACCCTGGGACTAGCGGGAGAGCAGTACTTC.

The V gene is TRBV6-1, the J gene TRBJ2-3; the D gene is possibly TRBD1 (6 bases). V dropped 1 base and J dropped 2 bases, with 16 bases sitting between them. CDR3 length: 17 amino acids. Per the germline V gene, CDR1 is MNHNS and CDR2 is SASEGT. The DNA of the CDR3 is TGTGCCAGCAGTGAAGAGGGGGTCCCCGGGATCACAGATACGCAGTATTTT. Residues: CASSEEGVPGITDTQYF.

The rearrangement uses TRBV11-2 and TRBJ2-7; TRBD1 is a possible D gene (6 bases). Trimming removed 0 bases from V and 0 bases from J, with 9 bases in between. The CDR3 runs to 15 residues. Germline V CDR1 and CDR2: SGHAT, FQNNGV. The CDR3 DNA reads as TGTGCCAGCAGCTTAGAAGGGACATTCTCCTACGAGCAGTACTTC. Protein product: CASSLEGTFSYEQYF. Full variable domain (remainder filled in from reference TRBV11-2 and TRBJ2-7): EAGVAQSPRYKIIEKRQSVAFWCNPISGHATLYWYQQILGQGPKLLIQFQNNGVVDDSQLPKDRFSAERLKGVDSTLKIQPAKLEDSAVYLCASSLEGTFSYEQYFGPGTRLTVT.

The chain is built from TRBV29-1 and TRBJ2-5; D may be TRBD1 or TRBD2 (5 bases each). The ends were cut back, 3 bases at V and 0 bases at J, with 11 bases in the middle. CDR3 length: 14 residues. Germline CDR1 SQVTM, CDR2 ANQGSEA. The CDR3 DNA is TGCAGCGTTGAGCTCAGGGAGTACCAAGAGACCCAGTACTTC. This gives the protein CSVELREYQETQYF.

V and J are TRBV7-6 and TRBJ2-7; perhaps TRBD1 as D (6 bases). Trimming took 1 base from V and 2 from J, leaving 6 bases between them. This CDR3 spans 13 amino acids. Germline lookup yields CDR1 SGHVS and CDR2 FNYEAQ. CDR3 in DNA: TGTGCCAGCAGCTTAGGGACAGCCTACGAGCAGTACTTC. Translating gives CASSLGTAYEQYF.

This rearrangement joins TRBV27 to TRBJ2-1; 9 nucleotides agree with TRBD1. The CDR3 contains 13 residues. Trimming cost V 4 bases and J 9 bases; bases outside gene matches: 4. The germline CDR1 and CDR2 sequences are MNHEY and SMNVEV (reference sequence). DNA for the CDR3: TGTGCCAGCAGTTCCGGGACAGGGAGTGAGCAGTTCTTC. This sequence encodes CASSSGTGSEQFF.

The chain links TRBV7-9 to TRBJ2-7, with D unclear. Germline CDR1 is SEHNR and CDR2 is FQNEAQ (reference sequence). This CDR3 is 12 amino acids long. The V end was cut by 5 bases, the J end by 6 bases, with 11 bases between. The CDR3: CASSQEGTEQYF. In DNA, the CDR3 is TGTGCCAGCAGCCAAGAAGGCACCGAGCAGTACTTC.

This clone is categorized as medium-sized. This sequence joins TRBV4-1 and TRBJ1-5; a weak D match, TRBD1 (5 bases). The CDR3 runs 16 residues. Trimming shortened V by 2 bases and J by 7 bases, and 18 bases separated the two germline ends. Germline-derived CDR1 and CDR2 are MGHRA and YSYEKL. The CDR3 sequence: CASSQLGEGDGQPQHF. The CDR3 DNA reads as TGCGCCAGCAGCCAACTGGGGGAGGGTGATGGCCAGCCCCAGCATTTT.

V is TRBV5-6 and J is TRBJ1-6; D perhaps matches TRBD1 (6 bases). The ends were cut back, 0 bases at V and 8 bases at J, with 15 bases in the middle. Germline V gene lookup returns CDR1 SGHDT and CDR2 YYEEEE. This CDR3 is 16 amino acids long. The CDR3 protein is CASSLGGRGSYSPLHF. CDR3 sequence (DNA): TGTGCCAGCAGCTTGGGGGGGCGGGGAAGTTATTCACCCCTCCACTTT.

The rearrangement links TRBV7-3 to TRBJ2-3; TRBD1 agrees at 9 bases. CDR3 length: 14 amino acids. Germline lookup yields CDR1 SGHTA and CDR2 FQGTGA. The J segment lost 3 bases and the V segment lost 4 bases, leaving 2 bases of the junction unmatched. The CDR3 nucleotides are TGTGCCAGCAGCTCGGGACAGGGAACAGATACGCAGTATTTT. Its protein product is CASSSGQGTDTQYF.

The count of this clone is one. The CDR3 DNA sequence: TGTGCCAGCAGTTACTCTACAGGAGGGGCTAATTCACCCCTCCACTTT. Translating gives CASSYSTGGANSPLHF. This chain links TRBV6-5 with TRBJ1-6; D possibly corresponds to TRBD1 (5 bases). This CDR3 comprises 16 residues. V lost 0 bases, J lost 6 bases, and 12 bases lay in between. Germline V gene sequence: CDR1 MNHEY, CDR2 SVGAGI.

The gene calls are TRBV7-8 and TRBJ1-1; TRBD1 aligns across 7 bases. Unmatched junction bases numbered 17, after V lost 5 bases and J lost 11 bases. CDR1 and CDR2 from the germline V gene are SGHVS and FQNEAQ. This CDR3 contains 15 residues. The CDR3 coding sequence is TGTGCCAGCAGCCCACGGACAGGAGGAGTAATGTCGGCTTTCTTT. Translation gives CASSPRTGGVMSAFF.

V usage is TRBV9 and J usage is TRBJ2-1; 11 nucleotides match TRBD2. The CDR3 covers 15 residues. Trimming removed 3 bases from V and 4 bases from J; junction bases left unmatched: 3. In germline, CDR1 is SGDLS, CDR2 YYNGEE. CDR3 DNA: TGTGCCAGCAGCGCCGGGACTAGCGGATACAATGAGCAGTTCTTC. Translating gives CASSAGTSGYNEQFF. Full variable domain (remainder filled in from reference TRBV9 and TRBJ2-1): DSGVTQTPKHLITATGQRVTLRCSPRSGDLSVYWYQQSLDQGLQFLIQYYNGEERAKGNILERFSAQQFPDLHSELNLSSLELGDSALYFCASSAGTSGYNEQFFGPGTRLTVL.